These T cell receptor beta chains were read from a single sample in a study of Graves' ophthalmopathy and Graves' hyperthyroidism. TCRdb used MiXCR to reprocess the multiplex PCR reads, holding one entry per CDR3 protein. Among roughly 700,000 distinct CDR3 sequences listed, roughly 41% were seen once. Source material: peripheral blood. All receptors derive from an adult man with Graves' ophthalmopathy. Both conserved end residues are part of each CDR3. Fields, in order: clone size, D gene, CDR3 length, J gene, V gene, CDR3 protein, CDR3 DNA. A D gene is named only where the DNA matches it firmly. Clone sizes are given selectively: once, few, many, or a class where the clone is expanded.

clone_size: .; d_call: .; cdr3_length: 15; j_call: TRBJ2-7; v_call: TRBV7-2; cdr3_aa: CASSLRPGTVYEQYF; cdr3_nt: TGTGCCAGCAGCCTGCGCCCGGGTACGGTTTACGAGCAGTACTTC
clone_size: .; d_call: .; cdr3_length: 14; j_call: TRBJ1-2; v_call: TRBV6-2/TRBV6-3; cdr3_aa: CASTAIPPNYGYTF; cdr3_nt: TGTGCCAGCACCGCCATACCACCTAACTATGGCTACACCTTC
clone_size: many; d_call: .; cdr3_length: 12; j_call: TRBJ1-1; v_call: TRBV24-1; cdr3_aa: CATSEGTGEAFF; cdr3_nt: TGTGCCACCAGTGAGGGAACAGGAGAAGCTTTCTTT
clone_size: many; d_call: TRBD2; cdr3_length: 17; j_call: TRBJ2-5; v_call: TRBV7-2; cdr3_aa: CASSLGGLAGEGETQYF; cdr3_nt: TGTGCCAGCAGCTTAGGTGGACTAGCGGGAGAAGGAGAGACCCAGTACTTC
clone_size: many; d_call: .; cdr3_length: 13; j_call: TRBJ2-2; v_call: TRBV7-2; cdr3_aa: CASSNRQGGGLFF; cdr3_nt: TGTGCCAGCAGCAATCGACAGGGAGGGGGGCTGTTTTTT
clone_size: few; d_call: .; cdr3_length: 15; j_call: TRBJ1-1; v_call: TRBV20-1; cdr3_aa: CSAREGGIMNTEAFF; cdr3_nt: TGCAGTGCTAGGGAAGGTGGGATTATGAACACTGAAGCTTTCTTT
clone_size: .; d_call: TRBD1; cdr3_length: 15; j_call: TRBJ2-5; v_call: TRBV7-6; cdr3_aa: CASSRTGGTGETQYF; cdr3_nt: TGTGCCAGCAGCCGGACAGGGGGAACCGGGGAGACCCAGTACTTC
clone_size: .; d_call: TRBD1; cdr3_length: 13; j_call: TRBJ1-5; v_call: TRBV24-1; cdr3_aa: CASSGQVNQPQHF; cdr3_nt: TGTGCCAGCAGTGGACAGGTCAATCAGCCCCAGCATTTT
clone_size: many; d_call: .; cdr3_length: 15; j_call: TRBJ1-4; v_call: TRBV7-9; cdr3_aa: CASSSGQTTNEKLFF; cdr3_nt: TGTGCCAGCAGCTCTGGACAGACAACTAATGAAAAACTGTTTTTT
clone_size: .; d_call: .; cdr3_length: 13; j_call: TRBJ1-5; v_call: TRBV20-1; cdr3_aa: CSRGGAGNQPQHF; cdr3_nt: TGCAGTCGGGGGGGCGCGGGTAATCAGCCCCAGCATTTT
clone_size: .; d_call: .; cdr3_length: 15; j_call: TRBJ1-3; v_call: TRBV10-3; cdr3_aa: CASSYLGTLGNTIYF; cdr3_nt: TGTGCCAGCAGTTACCTCGGGACGCTTGGAAACACCATATATTTT
clone_size: .; d_call: TRBD1; cdr3_length: 15; j_call: TRBJ2-7; v_call: TRBV14; cdr3_aa: CASSQLTGALSEQYF; cdr3_nt: TGTGCCAGCAGCCAATTGACAGGGGCGTTGTCCGAGCAGTACTTC
clone_size: many; d_call: .; cdr3_length: 14; j_call: TRBJ1-4; v_call: TRBV7-9; cdr3_aa: CASSRGQWSEKLFF; cdr3_nt: TGTGCCAGCAGCCGCGGACAGTGGAGCGAAAAACTGTTTTTT
clone_size: .; d_call: .; cdr3_length: 15; j_call: TRBJ2-7; v_call: TRBV2; cdr3_aa: CASSRRLRGSYEQYF; cdr3_nt: TGTGCCAGCTCACGGAGGTTGAGGGGCTCCTACGAGCAGTACTTC
clone_size: .; d_call: .; cdr3_length: 14; j_call: TRBJ1-1; v_call: TRBV6-5; cdr3_aa: CASSYSKGSTEAFF; cdr3_nt: TGTGCCAGCAGTTACTCAAAGGGGAGTACTGAAGCTTTCTTT
clone_size: .; d_call: .; cdr3_length: 15; j_call: TRBJ2-7; v_call: TRBV20-1; cdr3_aa: CSARDIAALSYEQYF; cdr3_nt: TGCAGTGCTAGAGACATAGCGGCCCTCTCCTACGAGCAGTACTTC
clone_size: .; d_call: TRBD2; cdr3_length: 16; j_call: TRBJ2-5; v_call: TRBV5-4; cdr3_aa: CASSFGIAGGQETQYF; cdr3_nt: TGTGCCAGCAGTTTCGGGATAGCGGGGGGTCAAGAGACCCAGTACTTC
clone_size: .; d_call: TRBD1; cdr3_length: 17; j_call: TRBJ1-1; v_call: TRBV10-3; cdr3_aa: CASTTDRVLRMNTEAFF; cdr3_nt: TGTGCCAGCACCACCGACAGGGTTCTCAGGATGAACACTGAAGCTTTCTTT
clone_size: .; d_call: .; cdr3_length: 15; j_call: TRBJ1-1; v_call: TRBV25-1; cdr3_aa: CASSPGGYGYTEAFF; cdr3_nt: TGTGCCAGCAGTCCGGGGGGTTATGGCTACACTGAAGCTTTCTTT
clone_size: many; d_call: .; cdr3_length: 15; j_call: TRBJ1-6; v_call: TRBV6-5; cdr3_aa: CASSYSDGGNSPLHF; cdr3_nt: TGTGCCAGCAGTTACTCGGACGGGGGTAATTCACCCCTCCACTTT
clone_size: .; d_call: .; cdr3_length: 16; j_call: TRBJ2-2; v_call: TRBV5-1; cdr3_aa: CASSANQGRSTGELFF; cdr3_nt: TGCGCCAGCAGCGCAAACCAGGGGAGGAGCACCGGGGAGCTGTTTTTT
clone_size: few; d_call: TRBD2; cdr3_length: 13; j_call: TRBJ2-1; v_call: TRBV29-1; cdr3_aa: CSAGTSGNNEQFF; cdr3_nt: TGCAGCGCCGGGACTAGCGGGAACAATGAGCAGTTCTTC
clone_size: .; d_call: TRBD2; cdr3_length: 16; j_call: TRBJ2-5; v_call: TRBV11-2; cdr3_aa: CASSDIAGGPGETQYF; cdr3_nt: TGTGCCAGCAGCGACATAGCGGGGGGGCCTGGAGAGACCCAGTACTTC
clone_size: .; d_call: TRBD1; cdr3_length: 16; j_call: TRBJ2-2; v_call: TRBV7-2; cdr3_aa: CASSDLGQGNTGELFF; cdr3_nt: TGTGCCAGCAGCGATCTGGGACAGGGTAACACCGGGGAGCTGTTTTTT
clone_size: few; d_call: .; cdr3_length: 14; j_call: TRBJ1-2; v_call: TRBV20-1; cdr3_aa: CSARVSAADYGYTF; cdr3_nt: TGCAGTGCTAGAGTATCGGCGGCGGACTATGGCTACACCTTC
clone_size: few; d_call: .; cdr3_length: 15; j_call: TRBJ2-5; v_call: TRBV6-1; cdr3_aa: CASSKPSNSKETQYF; cdr3_nt: TGTGCCAGCTCCAAACCCTCGAATAGCAAAGAGACCCAGTACTTC
clone_size: .; d_call: TRBD1; cdr3_length: 13; j_call: TRBJ1-1; v_call: TRBV6-5; cdr3_aa: CASSYLGQLEAFF; cdr3_nt: TGTGCCAGCAGTTACTTGGGACAGCTTGAAGCTTTCTTT
clone_size: many; d_call: TRBD1; cdr3_length: 15; j_call: TRBJ1-4; v_call: TRBV29-1; cdr3_aa: CSVEDRGQGYEKLFF; cdr3_nt: TGCAGCGTTGAAGATCGGGGACAGGGTTATGAAAAACTGTTTTTT
clone_size: .; d_call: .; cdr3_length: 13; j_call: TRBJ2-3; v_call: TRBV20-1; cdr3_aa: CSASKDSTDTQYF; cdr3_nt: TGCAGTGCTTCCAAGGACAGCACAGATACGCAGTATTTT